The TCR beta chain described here comes from a study of radiotherapy plus CTLA-4 blockade in lung cancer. The data were produced by immunoSEQ multiplex PCR, yet TCRdb's version contains in-frame clones alone and is incomplete. The sample lists 35,000 to 40,000 clones; 70% to 90% were seen once. Treatment of patients with chemo-refractory metastatic non-small-cell lung cancer consisted of focal radiation plus CTLA-4 blockade with ipilimumab. The CDR3 is 13 residues long. Germline V gene lookup returns CDR1 SGHKS and CDR2 YYEKEE (reference sequence). V dropped 7 bases and J dropped 2 bases, with 12 bases sitting between them.

The chain employs TRBV5-5 and TRBJ1-2; no reliable D call. The sequenced sample was peripheral blood, obtained from a patient treated with radiotherapy plus ipilimumab. The source of this sequence is a human donor with non-small cell lung cancer whose response to radiotherapy plus ipilimumab could not be evaluated. The CDR3 here is CASGLGGNYGYTF. The CDR3 region has the DNA TGTGCCAGCGGGTTAGGCGGAAACTATGGCTACACCTTC.